This TCR beta chain was profiled in a study of response to subunit inactivated influenza vaccine. The study's findings and limits: After each seasonal influenza vaccination, few new T cells are recruited, the authors suggested.

As for this clonotype: Its specificity is unknown.

TCRdb used MiXCR to reprocess the RT-PCR reads, holding one entry per CDR3 protein. The sample consists of hundreds of thousands of distinct CDR3 sequences, under 20% of them appearing once. The CDR3 is made up of 16 amino acids. V lost 2 bases, J lost 8 bases, and 9 bases stayed unmatched. Germline CDR1 reads SGHRS; CDR2 reads YFSETQ. The sequenced sample was PBMCs from blood, obtained about 5 days after vaccination. The sequence was obtained from a man aged 50 to 59 who received an inactivated influenza vaccine. The J gene is TRBJ2-1, the V gene TRBV5-1; 11 nucleotides agree with TRBD2. CDR3 amino acids: CASSLETSGIMHEQFF. The CDR3 bases are TGCGCCAGCAGCTTAGAGACTAGCGGGATTATGCATGAGCAGTTCTTC.